A single sample is the source of the 32 T cell receptor beta chains below, sequenced in a study of cytomegalovirus exposure and HLA in healthy donors. The PCR employed 60 Vbeta primers together with 13 Jbeta primers. The assay was immunoSEQ multiplex PCR, and TCRdb's table has in-frame clones only and misses some. In the table there are more than 140,000 clones, 75% to 80% of which are singletons. Material for sequencing was PBMCs. The receptors shown here come from a female donor in good health and CMV-seronegative.

The chain joins TRBV5-5 to TRBJ2-7; TRBD1 matches at 7 bases. CDR1 SGHKS and CDR2 YYEKEE come from the germline V gene (reference sequence). The CDR3 totals 17 residues. The junction had 9 bases not matched to a gene; V was cut back by 0 bases and J by 0 bases. The CDR3 loop reads CASSLGGYRDSSYEQYF. DNA of the CDR3: TGTGCCAGCAGCTTGGGGGGATACCGGGACAGCTCCTACGAGCAGTACTTC. Combining the CDR3 with reference TRBV5-5 and TRBJ2-7 gives the whole variable domain DAGVTQSPTHLIKTRGQQVTLRCSPISGHKSVSWYQQVLGQGPQFIFQYYEKEERGRGNFPDRFSARQFPNYSSELNVNALLLGDSALYLCASSLGGYRDSSYEQYFGPGTRLTVT.

The chain couples TRBV27 to TRBJ1-4, with TRBD1 identical over 12 bases. Unmatched junction bases numbered 7, after V lost 5 bases and J lost 6 bases. The germline CDR1 and CDR2 sequences are MNHEY and SMNVEV (reference sequence). This CDR3 spans 16 amino acids. CDR3 sequence reads: CASSEAGTGGYEKLFF. The CDR3 nucleotides are TGTGCCAGCAGTGAAGCCGGGACAGGGGGCTATGAAAAACTGTTTTTT.

The chain links TRBV5-1 to TRBJ2-5, with D perhaps TRBD2 (5 bases). The V gene lost 0 bases and the J gene lost 3 bases, with 9 bases spanning the gap. The CDR3 has 14 residues. Per germline, CDR1 SGHRS and CDR2 YFSETQ. The chain's CDR3 is CASSLAGVKETQYF. DNA for the CDR3: TGCGCCAGCAGCTTGGCCGGGGTAAAAGAGACCCAGTACTTC.

The chain has TRBV19 and TRBJ2-1, with 10 nucleotides matching TRBD2. The CDR3 covers 18 residues. Germline trimming cut 5 bases from V and 0 bases from J; bases unmatched to any gene: 10. The germline V gene has CDR1 LNHDA and CDR2 SQIVND (reference sequence). CDR3 DNA: TGTGCCAGTAGTTCGCCGGGACTAGCGTTGAGCTCCTACAATGAGCAGTTCTTC. Amino acid sequence: CASSSPGLALSSYNEQFF.

This clone was seen just once. The chain uses TRBV6-6 and TRBJ1-1, with no clear D. V was clipped by 1 base and J by 0 bases, with 6 bases between them. The CDR3 covers 14 residues. Germline CDR1 MNHNY, CDR2 SVGAGI (reference sequence). DNA of the CDR3: TGTGCCAGCAGTTACTTAACAGTGAACACTGAAGCTTTCTTT. As protein: CASSYLTVNTEAFF.

The chain recombines TRBV18 with TRBJ2-5; possible D gene TRBD1, 7 bases. The germline V gene encodes CDR1 KGHSH and CDR2 LQKENI. Trimming stripped 5 bases from V and 5 bases from J, with 18 bases between. The CDR3 covers 15 residues. The CDR3 DNA reads TGTGCCAGCTCATCGATGACAGGGAGGAACGAGACCCAGTACTTC. Amino acids: CASSSMTGRNETQYF.

The chain combines TRBV7-8 with TRBJ2-7, with D possibly TRBD2 on 6 matching bases. The CDR3 contains 14 residues. The V gene's germline CDR1 is SGHVS and CDR2 FQNEAQ. V shed 3 bases and J shed 0 bases, with 9 bases lying between them. The CDR3 is CASSLSSGSYEQYF. For the CDR3, the DNA is TGTGCCAGCAGCTTGAGTAGCGGCTCCTACGAGCAGTACTTC.

There are a few counts of this clone. V and J are TRBV19 and TRBJ1-4; 10 bases align to TRBD1. The V segment lost 7 bases and the J segment 4 bases; nucleotides outside the gene matches: 9. The CDR3 is 16 residues long. Per germline, CDR1 LNHDA and CDR2 SQIVND (reference sequence). The DNA of the CDR3 is TGTGCCAGTACCAGGGACAGGGGTGGTCATAATGAAAAACTGTTTTTT. Translated, it gives CASTRDRGGHNEKLFF.

The chain combines TRBV2 with TRBJ1-2; 12 bases match TRBD1. Unmatched junction bases numbered 7, after V lost 1 base and J lost 7 bases. This CDR3 comprises 16 residues. CDR1 and CDR2 (germline): SNHLY, FYNNEI. CDR3: CASSEGRDRGLAGYTF. The CDR3 DNA reads as TGTGCCAGCAGTGAAGGGAGGGACAGGGGGCTCGCTGGCTACACCTTC.

The rearrangement uses TRBV18 and TRBJ2-5; maybe TRBD1 (5 bases). This CDR3 comprises 13 residues. V was clipped by 4 bases and J by 5 bases, with 11 bases between them. Germline values: CDR1 KGHSH, CDR2 LQKENI. CDR3 amino acids: CASSRSQDETQYF. CDR3 nucleotide sequence: TGTGCCAGCTCACGGTCACAGGACGAGACCCAGTACTTC.

V and J are TRBV19 and TRBJ2-1; perhaps TRBD2 as D (6 bases). Germline CDR1 is LNHDA and CDR2 is SQIVND (reference sequence). V lost 8 bases and J lost 8, with 10 bases in between. CDR3 length: 11 residues. The CDR3 DNA sequence: TGTGCCAGTCGGGGGTACTATGAGCAGTTCTTC. Residues: CASRGYYEQFF.

CDR3 residues: CASSLMGQGFSEAFF. The CDR3 nucleotides read TGTGCCAGCAGCTTAATGGGACAGGGGTTCTCTGAAGCTTTCTTT. This chain joins TRBV7-3 and TRBJ1-1; TRBD1 matches 10 bases. The CDR3 is made up of 15 amino acids. Trimming removed 1 base from V and 6 bases from J; junction bases left unmatched: 5. Germline assignment: CDR1 SGHTA and CDR2 FQGTGA.

This clone was detected only a few times. V and J are TRBV6-1 and TRBJ1-5, with 7 positions matching TRBD1. The trim removed 0 bases at V and 4 bases at J, leaving 3 bases unmatched. The CDR3 is made up of 15 amino acids. Germline CDR1 reads MNHNS; CDR2 reads SASEGT. The CDR3 is CASSEAGQRNQPQHF. The CDR3 DNA reads TGTGCCAGCAGTGAAGCGGGACAGCGGAATCAGCCCCAGCATTTT.

This chain connects TRBV25-1 to TRBJ1-3; no definite D call. The V end was cut by 4 bases, the J end by 0 bases, with 7 bases between. The CDR3 covers 14 residues. Germline V gene lookup returns CDR1 MGHDK and CDR2 SYGVNS. Here the CDR3 reads CASSGGSSGNTIYF. The CDR3 DNA reads as TGTGCCAGCAGTGGCGGGTCCTCTGGAAACACCATATATTTT. Filled out from reference TRBV25-1 and TRBJ1-3, the complete variable domain reads EADIYQTPRYLVIGTGKKITLECSQTMGHDKMYWYQQDPGMELHLIHYSYGVNSTEKGDLSSESTVSRIRTEHFPLTLESARPSHTSQYLCASSGGSSGNTIYFGEGSWLTVV.

V and J are TRBV4-1 and TRBJ1-5; D is ambiguous. Deletions cut 4 bases from V and 6 bases from J, with 16 bases between. CDR3 length equals 15 residues. From germline, CDR1 is MGHRA and CDR2 YSYEKL. The CDR3 reads CASSLDPHGSQPQHF. The CDR3, as DNA: TGCGCCAGCAGCCTGGACCCACATGGGAGTCAGCCCCAGCATTTT.

This chain joins TRBV9 and TRBJ1-2; tentative D call: TRBD1 (5 bases). Germline V lookup: CDR1 SGDLS, CDR2 YYNGEE. The CDR3 consists of 12 residues. The V and J ends lost 7 bases and 4 bases respectively, with 11 bases between them. As DNA, the CDR3 is TGTGCCAGCCTCAGGGCCAGCTATGGCTACACCTTC. This encodes CASLRASYGYTF.

V gene TRBV7-9 combines with J gene TRBJ2-3, with 7 bases aligning to TRBD2. This CDR3 is built from 19 residues. V was clipped by 1 base and J by 1 base; unmatched bases: 14. CDR1 and CDR2 (germline): SEHNR, FQNEAQ (reference sequence). DNA of the CDR3: TGTGCCAGCAGCTTAGACGCCCGAACTCTGGGACTACGCACAGATACGCAGTATTTT. Translating it yields CASSLDARTLGLRTDTQYF.

The genes are TRBV2 and TRBJ1-5; 8 bases fit TRBD1. The V gene's germline CDR1 is SNHLY and CDR2 FYNNEI. With V trimmed by 4 bases and J by 5 bases, 7 bases remained unmatched. The CDR3 length is 15 residues. CDR3 in DNA: TGTGCCAGCAGTGGGTTCCCACAGGGGGATCAGCCCCAGCATTTT. Translated: CASSGFPQGDQPQHF.

The chain has TRBV7-9 and TRBJ1-1, with 10 bases lining up with TRBD1. The CDR3 has 15 amino acids. Germline CDR1 and CDR2: SEHNR and FQNEAQ (reference sequence). The J segment lost 1 base and the V segment lost 5 bases, leaving 4 bases of the junction unmatched. The CDR3 region is CASSMGQGRNTEAFF. DNA of the CDR3: TGTGCCAGCAGCATGGGACAGGGGAGGAACACTGAAGCTTTCTTT.

This clone was picked up one time. The CDR3, as DNA: TGTGCCAGCAGTGATCCCGGGGGCGGGAGGAGGAATGAGCAGTTCTTC. Its translation is CASSDPGGGRRNEQFF. V is TRBV25-1 and J is TRBJ2-1; 8 bases are shared with TRBD2. Germline V CDR1 and CDR2: MGHDK, SYGVNS. V gave up 3 bases and J gave up 7 bases; unmatched junction bases: 11. The CDR3 consists of 16 residues.

In this sample, this clone turned up once. The junction departs from the called germline gene at one end, perhaps through a read error. The V and J genes are TRBV7-9 and TRBJ1-1; TRBD1 is a possible D gene (5 bases). From germline, CDR1 is SEHNR and CDR2 FQNEAQ (reference sequence). The CDR3 is 13 amino acids. The CDR3 sequence is CASSLKGNAEAFF. For the CDR3, the DNA is TGTGCCAGCAGCTTAAAGGGGAACGCTGAAGCTTTCTTT.

This chain joins TRBV6-6 and TRBJ2-7; the D gene is possibly TRBD2 (6 bases). CDR3 length equals 14 residues. V lost 6 bases and J 2 bases, leaving 14 bases between the germline ends. Looked up from germline, CDR1 is MNHNY and CDR2 is SVGAGI (reference sequence). The CDR3 is CASRTPLATYEQYF. CDR3 sequence (DNA): TGTGCCAGCAGAACTCCCCTAGCGACCTACGAGCAGTACTTC.

The rearrangement uses TRBV25-1 and TRBJ2-1; D not certain. The CDR3 runs 12 residues. V was cut by 2 bases and J by 6 bases, with 5 bases left in between. From germline, CDR1 is MGHDK and CDR2 SYGVNS. The CDR3 region has the DNA TGTGCCAGCAGTGAAGGCTTCAATGAGCAGTTCTTC. Protein: CASSEGFNEQFF.

Only one count was recorded for this clone. This rearrangement joins TRBV2 to TRBJ1-3; D remains unclear. Trimming took 6 bases from V and 3 from J, leaving 21 bases between them. This CDR3 is 17 amino acids long. Per the germline V gene, CDR1 is SNHLY and CDR2 is FYNNEI. The CDR3, as DNA: TGTGCCAGCAGGAGGGAGGAGGGAAGCAGAAATGGAAACACCATATATTTT. Protein: CASRREEGSRNGNTIYF.

The V gene is TRBV11-2, the J gene TRBJ1-1, with D hard to call. The V end was cut by 4 bases, the J end by 6 bases, with 12 bases between. From germline, CDR1 is SGHAT and CDR2 FQNNGV. This CDR3 region has 13 residues. CDR3 amino acids: CASSWPGLAEAFF. In DNA, the CDR3 is TGTGCCAGCAGCTGGCCGGGTCTCGCTGAAGCTTTCTTT.

The V call is TRBV28, the J call TRBJ2-7, with 8 bases identical to TRBD1. CDR1 is MDHEN and CDR2 is SYDVKM in the germline V gene. With 7 bases clipped from V and 2 bases from J, the junction kept 10 bases outside the gene matches. The CDR3 totals 15 residues. DNA for the CDR3: TGTGCCAGCACTTCCGGGACAGGTGAGACCTACGAGCAGTACTTC. Translating it yields CASTSGTGETYEQYF.

The genes are TRBV6-5 and TRBJ2-7, with 7 bases fitting TRBD2. Germline loops: CDR1 MNHEY, CDR2 SVGAGI. The V gene end was trimmed by 6 bases and the J gene end by 4 bases; junction bases not matched to a gene: 3. The CDR3 consists of 12 residues. Written as DNA, the CDR3 is TGTGCCAGCAGCACAGCGGGATACGAGCAGTACTTC. It encodes CASSTAGYEQYF.

The J gene is TRBJ2-2, the V gene TRBV2; a possible D gene is TRBD2 (6 bases). The CDR3 loop spans 14 amino acids. V was clipped by 8 bases and J by 5 bases, with 15 bases between them. Germline CDR1 and CDR2: SNHLY and FYNNEI. As DNA, the CDR3 is TGTGCCAGCCGGTACGGGAGTGAGACCGGGGAGCTGTTTTTT. Translating it yields CASRYGSETGELFF. Looking up the rest from reference TRBV2 and TRBJ2-2 gives the full variable domain: EPEVTQTPSHQVTQMGQEVILRCVPISNHLYFYWYRQILGQKVEFLVSFYNNEISEKSEIFDDQFSVERPDGSNFTLKIRSTKLEDSAMYFCASRYGSETGELFFGEGSRLTVL.

The rearrangement uses TRBV7-9 and TRBJ2-4; 7 bases are a match to TRBD1. The junction had 10 bases not matched to a gene; V was cut back by 5 bases and J by 0 bases. Germline V gene lookup returns CDR1 SEHNR and CDR2 FQNEAQ (reference sequence). The CDR3 consists of 17 residues. In DNA form, the CDR3 reads TGTGCCAGCAGCCCCAGTCGGACAGGACTAGCCAAAAACATTCAGTACTTC. It codes for CASSPSRTGLAKNIQYF.

V gene TRBV7-2 combines with J gene TRBJ1-1; D remains ambiguous. This CDR3 is built from 14 residues. CDR1 is SGHTA and CDR2 is FQGNSA in the germline V gene. The V and J ends lost 5 bases and 0 bases respectively, with 10 bases between them. The CDR3 loop reads CASSPETVNTEAFF. The CDR3 nucleotides read TGTGCCAGCAGCCCTGAAACGGTGAACACTGAAGCTTTCTTT.

The V and J genes are TRBV28 and TRBJ1-3; D is undetermined. Trimming removed 7 bases from V and 0 bases from J, with 16 bases in between. This CDR3 has 16 amino acids. Per germline, CDR1 MDHEN and CDR2 SYDVKM. CDR3 loop: CASIGRERASGNTIYF. CDR3 coding DNA: TGTGCCAGCATCGGCCGAGAGAGGGCCTCTGGAAACACCATATATTTT.

The genes are TRBV27 and TRBJ2-7; TRBD2 agrees at 7 bases. With V trimmed by 4 bases and J by 6 bases, 9 bases remained unmatched. CDR1 is MNHEY and CDR2 is SMNVEV in the germline V gene (reference sequence). This CDR3 is built from 14 residues. This CDR3 reads CASSSGTRGGEQYF. In DNA, the CDR3 is TGTGCCAGCAGTTCCGGGACCCGCGGGGGCGAGCAGTACTTC.